These T cell receptor beta chains were read from a single sample in a study of patients with pleural tuberculosis. MiXCR was run by TCRdb on the reads, yielding one entry per CDR3 protein. The sample gives about 29,000 distinct CDR3 sequences, 15% to 20% of which show up once; approximately 3.7% is in the top ten. Sequencing was done on a sample of peripheral blood. The receptor source for this set is a human donor with pleural tuberculosis. Both conserved end residues are trimmed from each CDR3. The order of the fields is V gene, D gene, J gene, CDR3 protein. The D gene is left open where the match is weak.

V: TRBV28
D: -
J: TRBJ1-4
CDR3: ASNLQGATNEKLF

V: TRBV6-1
D: -
J: TRBJ2-7
CDR3: ASSQTAYEQY

V: TRBV30
D: -
J: TRBJ2-1
CDR3: AWSVRAGYSYNEQF

V: TRBV4-1
D: TRBD2
J: TRBJ2-3
CDR3: ASSPPGLAGRDTQY

V: TRBV27
D: -
J: TRBJ1-6
CDR3: ASSTEQRLNSPLH

V: TRBV20-1
D: -
J: TRBJ1-2
CDR3: SASRAGTNYGYT

V: TRBV20-1
D: TRBD1
J: TRBJ1-6
CDR3: SAGGGTNNSPLH

V: TRBV6-2/TRBV6-3
D: -
J: TRBJ2-2
CDR3: ASSYWLAGELF

V: TRBV28
D: -
J: TRBJ1-5
CDR3: ASSLGGQMAQPQH

V: TRBV6-5
D: -
J: TRBJ2-7
CDR3: TSSANRAHEQY

V: TRBV29-1
D: -
J: TRBJ1-2
CDR3: SVVLTNYGYT

V: TRBV29-1
D: TRBD1
J: TRBJ2-1
CDR3: SVETGTGAYNEQF

V: TRBV5-1
D: -
J: TRBJ1-4
CDR3: ASSLGGRANEKLF

V: TRBV12-3/TRBV12-4
D: -
J: TRBJ2-7
CDR3: ASSPRPGISYEQY

V: TRBV6-2/TRBV6-3
D: -
J: TRBJ1-2
CDR3: ASSLSPVLINYGYT

V: TRBV20-1
D: -
J: TRBJ1-2
CDR3: SASSETNYGYT

V: TRBV28
D: -
J: TRBJ1-5
CDR3: ASSSPTGINQPQH

V: TRBV24-1
D: TRBD1
J: TRBJ2-5
CDR3: ATSDLRDSEETQY

V: TRBV28
D: -
J: TRBJ2-2
CDR3: ASSSGELF

V: TRBV27
D: TRBD1
J: TRBJ2-7
CDR3: ASSLGTGSYEQY

V: TRBV5-4
D: TRBD1
J: TRBJ1-2
CDR3: ASSSDRDQRGYT

V: TRBV4-1
D: -
J: TRBJ2-1
CDR3: ASSQERTYYNEQF

V: TRBV2
D: -
J: TRBJ1-2
CDR3: ASTYDRENYGYT

V: TRBV20-1
D: -
J: TRBJ1-5
CDR3: SAGTGAGLGQPQH

V: TRBV6-1
D: -
J: TRBJ1-1
CDR3: ASWDDQGKPEAF

V: TRBV14
D: -
J: TRBJ1-1
CDR3: AGSQVFSIGNTEAF

V: TRBV6-1
D: TRBD1
J: TRBJ2-7
CDR3: ASRGPGRDRGRMRNEQY

V: TRBV12-3/TRBV12-4
D: -
J: TRBJ1-1
CDR3: ASSFGRSTEAF

V: TRBV20-1
D: TRBD2
J: TRBJ2-4
CDR3: SARGLAGEDKNIQY

V: TRBV28
D: TRBD1
J: TRBJ2-2
CDR3: SSGIPGQGSGELF

V: TRBV20-1
D: TRBD1
J: TRBJ2-1
CDR3: SARDPGQAPWEQF

V: TRBV6-1
D: -
J: TRBJ1-5
CDR3: ASSEVRDQPQH

V: TRBV2
D: -
J: TRBJ2-1
CDR3: ASSDLRQVGNEQF

V: TRBV20-1
D: -
J: TRBJ1-5
CDR3: SARDGRVLINQPQH

V: TRBV28
D: -
J: TRBJ2-1
CDR3: ASSSRWGSAITGRIDEQF

V: TRBV28
D: -
J: TRBJ2-7
CDR3: ASSLMPGLSEQY

V: TRBV2
D: -
J: TRBJ1-1
CDR3: ANGTGNTEAF

V: TRBV2
D: -
J: TRBJ2-1
CDR3: ASSDLTVQQF

V: TRBV6-2/TRBV6-3
D: -
J: TRBJ2-7
CDR3: ASRLGAYEQY

V: TRBV7-2
D: -
J: TRBJ2-3
CDR3: ASSLWASRGPNTDTQY

V: TRBV20-1
D: TRBD2
J: TRBJ2-1
CDR3: SARATSGSNEQF

V: TRBV20-1
D: -
J: TRBJ1-5
CDR3: SANHRVDRDQPQH

V: TRBV20-1
D: TRBD2
J: TRBJ2-4
CDR3: SASTGGRNIQY

V: TRBV18
D: TRBD1
J: TRBJ2-7
CDR3: ASSRADRGKDEQY

V: TRBV20-1
D: -
J: TRBJ1-5
CDR3: SATGFGQPQH

V: TRBV29-1
D: -
J: TRBJ2-5
CDR3: SVLRDSATQY

V: TRBV9
D: -
J: TRBJ1-5
CDR3: ASSVSYSNQPQH

V: TRBV25-1
D: -
J: TRBJ2-2
CDR3: ASSELGKDTGELF

V: TRBV28
D: -
J: TRBJ2-1
CDR3: ASSPDSNLYNEQF

V: TRBV10-3
D: TRBD1
J: TRBJ1-2
CDR3: AISNRDSHRSNYGYT

V: TRBV7-2
D: -
J: TRBJ1-4
CDR3: ASSSRVVNEKLF

V: TRBV7-2
D: -
J: TRBJ2-1
CDR3: ASSQQGGSSYNEQF

V: TRBV18
D: -
J: TRBJ2-1
CDR3: TSSLRGENEQF

V: TRBV9
D: TRBD2
J: TRBJ2-5
CDR3: ASSPGLAETQS

V: TRBV4-3
D: TRBD1
J: TRBJ2-1
CDR3: ASSPGQGAYNEQF